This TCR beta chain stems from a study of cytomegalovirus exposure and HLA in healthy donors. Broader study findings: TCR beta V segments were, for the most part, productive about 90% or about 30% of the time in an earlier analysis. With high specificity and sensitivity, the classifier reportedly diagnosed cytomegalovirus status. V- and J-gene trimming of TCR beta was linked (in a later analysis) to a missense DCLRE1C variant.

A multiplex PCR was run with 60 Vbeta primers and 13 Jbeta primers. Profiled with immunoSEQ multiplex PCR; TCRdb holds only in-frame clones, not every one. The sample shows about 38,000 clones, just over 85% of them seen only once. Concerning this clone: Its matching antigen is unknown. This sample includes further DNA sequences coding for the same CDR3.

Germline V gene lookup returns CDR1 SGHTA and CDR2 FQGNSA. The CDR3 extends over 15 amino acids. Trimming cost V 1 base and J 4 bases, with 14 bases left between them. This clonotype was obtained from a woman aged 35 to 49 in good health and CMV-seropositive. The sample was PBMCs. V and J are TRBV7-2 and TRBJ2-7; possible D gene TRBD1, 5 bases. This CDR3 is CASSLGSRAVYEQYF. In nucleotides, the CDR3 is TGTGCCAGCAGCTTAGGATCCAGGGCTGTGTACGAGCAGTACTTC.